The 11 T cell receptor beta chains given below trace back to one sample, sequenced in a study of graft-versus-host responses after intestinal transplantation. Assay used: immunoSEQ multiplex PCR; TCRdb lists only in-frame clones, some missing. The table records nearly 90,000 clones, 83% of them present only once. Antigens for these TCRs are unknown. This sample comprised unstimulated CD8+ T cells sorted from spleen or lymph node cells, obtained before intestinal transplant. These receptors were collected from a human donor who received an intestinal transplant.

The CDR3: CASSAVTGSRSTYEQYF. The CDR3 DNA sequence: TGTGCCAGCAGTGCGGTGACAGGGAGCCGGTCAACCTACGAGCAGTACTTC. The chain has TRBV2 and TRBJ2-7, with TRBD1 matching 7 bases. V was pared by 4 bases and J by 2 bases, with 14 bases of the junction left unmatched. The V gene's germline CDR1 is SNHLY and CDR2 FYNNEI. The CDR3 covers 17 residues. The variable domain in full, completed from reference TRBV2 and TRBJ2-7, reads EPEVTQTPSHQVTQMGQEVILRCVPISNHLYFYWYRQILGQKVEFLVSFYNNEISEKSEIFDDQFSVERPDGSNFTLKIRSTKLEDSAMYFCASSAVTGSRSTYEQYFGPGTRLTVT.

CDR3 protein: CASSWGSLNTEAFF. In nucleotides, the CDR3 is TGTGCCAGCAGCTGGGGCAGCCTGAACACTGAAGCTTTCTTT. The V call is TRBV12-1, the J call TRBJ1-1; the table's D call TRBD1 went unverified against the DNA. TRBV12-1 is recorded as a pseudogene. The CDR3 is 14 amino acids.

J is TRBJ2-1 and V is TRBV13; D possibly corresponds to TRBD2 (6 bases). With 5 bases removed from V and 0 bases from J, the gap between germline ends came to 11 bases. CDR1 and CDR2 from the germline V gene are PRHDT and FYEKMQ (reference sequence). This CDR3 has 15 amino acids. The CDR3 nucleotides read TGTGCCAGCAGCGGAGGGGCGACCTCCTACAATGAGCAGTTCTTC. Translated, it gives CASSGGATSYNEQFF.

J is TRBJ2-5 and V is TRBV7-2; D not resolved. Trimming took 5 bases from V and 0 from J, leaving 13 bases between them. The CDR3 contains 15 residues. The germline gives CDR1 SGHTA, CDR2 FQGNSA. CDR3 protein: CASSRASSYQETQYF. DNA for the CDR3: TGTGCCAGCAGCAGGGCCTCTTCGTACCAAGAGACCCAGTACTTC.

This clone came up once. V gene TRBV13 combines with J gene TRBJ2-2; the match to TRBD2 covers 11 bases. Germline V gives CDR1 PRHDT, CDR2 FYEKMQ (reference sequence). The CDR3 extends over 17 amino acids. V lost 0 bases and J lost 0; bases outside the gene matches: 0. CDR3 DNA sequence: TGTGCCAGCAGCTTAGGGACTAGCGGGACGAACACCGGGGAGCTGTTTTTT. This gives the protein CASSLGTSGTNTGELFF.

The chain combines TRBV7-9 with TRBJ2-1; D may match TRBD1 or TRBD2 (6 bases each). V shed 1 base and J shed 5 bases, with 12 bases lying between them. The CDR3 runs to 15 residues. Germline CDR1 SEHNR, CDR2 FQNEAQ (reference sequence). The CDR3 here is CASSLVSGANNEQFF. The CDR3 region has the DNA TGTGCCAGCAGCTTAGTGTCGGGGGCTAACAATGAGCAGTTCTTC.

This clone was found a few times. This chain links TRBV27 with TRBJ1-2, with 7 positions matching TRBD1. CDR1 is MNHEY and CDR2 is SMNVEV in the germline V gene (reference sequence). V lost 0 bases to trimming and J lost 4 bases; unmatched junction nucleotides: 8. The CDR3 spans 16 residues. The CDR3 here is CASSLSGQSFGYGYTF. In nucleotides, the CDR3 is TGTGCCAGCAGTTTATCGGGACAGTCCTTCGGCTATGGCTACACCTTC.

The rearrangement uses TRBV27 and TRBJ2-1; TRBD1 agrees at 10 bases. This CDR3 spans 17 amino acids. Germline V gene sequence: CDR1 MNHEY, CDR2 SMNVEV (reference sequence). Unmatched junction bases numbered 7, after V lost 2 bases and J lost 3 bases. The CDR3: CASSLRGGQGNYNEQFF. The CDR3 DNA follows: TGTGCCAGCAGTTTAAGGGGGGGACAGGGGAACTACAATGAGCAGTTCTTC.

V gene TRBV27 combines with J gene TRBJ2-7; D possibly matches TRBD1 or TRBD2 (6 bases each). The germline CDR1 and CDR2 sequences are MNHEY and SMNVEV (reference sequence). The V and J ends lost 5 bases and 3 bases respectively, with 23 bases between them. The CDR3 is 17 amino acids. The CDR3 region has the DNA TGTGCCAGCAGTCAAAAGGGGGGTGTAGACAGGTACTACGAGCAGTACTTC. Amino acids: CASSQKGGVDRYYEQYF.

CDR3 sequence reads: CASSVAGTAYEQYF. The CDR3 DNA follows: TGTGCCAGCAGCGTGGCCGGGACAGCCTACGAGCAGTACTTC. V usage is TRBV9 and J usage is TRBJ2-7, with TRBD1 matching over 7 bases. Germline lookup yields CDR1 SGDLS and CDR2 YYNGEE. The ends lost 2 bases at V and 2 bases at J; junction bases unmatched: 4. The CDR3 consists of 14 residues.

The gene calls are TRBV5-1 and TRBJ2-7; 10 bases align to TRBD1. The CDR3 has 15 amino acids. J was trimmed by 0 bases and V by 3 bases; bases with no gene match: 3. CDR1 SGHRS and CDR2 YFSETQ come from the germline V gene. This CDR3 is CASSSWTGGSYEQYF. CDR3 sequence (DNA): TGCGCCAGCAGCTCCTGGACAGGGGGCTCCTACGAGCAGTACTTC. Full variable domain (outside the CDR3, taken from reference TRBV5-1 and TRBJ2-7): KAGVTQTPRYLIKTRGQQVTLSCSPISGHRSVSWYQQTPGQGLQFLFEYFSETQRNKGNFPGRFSGRQFSNSRSEMNVSTLELGDSALYLCASSSWTGGSYEQYFGPGTRLTVT.